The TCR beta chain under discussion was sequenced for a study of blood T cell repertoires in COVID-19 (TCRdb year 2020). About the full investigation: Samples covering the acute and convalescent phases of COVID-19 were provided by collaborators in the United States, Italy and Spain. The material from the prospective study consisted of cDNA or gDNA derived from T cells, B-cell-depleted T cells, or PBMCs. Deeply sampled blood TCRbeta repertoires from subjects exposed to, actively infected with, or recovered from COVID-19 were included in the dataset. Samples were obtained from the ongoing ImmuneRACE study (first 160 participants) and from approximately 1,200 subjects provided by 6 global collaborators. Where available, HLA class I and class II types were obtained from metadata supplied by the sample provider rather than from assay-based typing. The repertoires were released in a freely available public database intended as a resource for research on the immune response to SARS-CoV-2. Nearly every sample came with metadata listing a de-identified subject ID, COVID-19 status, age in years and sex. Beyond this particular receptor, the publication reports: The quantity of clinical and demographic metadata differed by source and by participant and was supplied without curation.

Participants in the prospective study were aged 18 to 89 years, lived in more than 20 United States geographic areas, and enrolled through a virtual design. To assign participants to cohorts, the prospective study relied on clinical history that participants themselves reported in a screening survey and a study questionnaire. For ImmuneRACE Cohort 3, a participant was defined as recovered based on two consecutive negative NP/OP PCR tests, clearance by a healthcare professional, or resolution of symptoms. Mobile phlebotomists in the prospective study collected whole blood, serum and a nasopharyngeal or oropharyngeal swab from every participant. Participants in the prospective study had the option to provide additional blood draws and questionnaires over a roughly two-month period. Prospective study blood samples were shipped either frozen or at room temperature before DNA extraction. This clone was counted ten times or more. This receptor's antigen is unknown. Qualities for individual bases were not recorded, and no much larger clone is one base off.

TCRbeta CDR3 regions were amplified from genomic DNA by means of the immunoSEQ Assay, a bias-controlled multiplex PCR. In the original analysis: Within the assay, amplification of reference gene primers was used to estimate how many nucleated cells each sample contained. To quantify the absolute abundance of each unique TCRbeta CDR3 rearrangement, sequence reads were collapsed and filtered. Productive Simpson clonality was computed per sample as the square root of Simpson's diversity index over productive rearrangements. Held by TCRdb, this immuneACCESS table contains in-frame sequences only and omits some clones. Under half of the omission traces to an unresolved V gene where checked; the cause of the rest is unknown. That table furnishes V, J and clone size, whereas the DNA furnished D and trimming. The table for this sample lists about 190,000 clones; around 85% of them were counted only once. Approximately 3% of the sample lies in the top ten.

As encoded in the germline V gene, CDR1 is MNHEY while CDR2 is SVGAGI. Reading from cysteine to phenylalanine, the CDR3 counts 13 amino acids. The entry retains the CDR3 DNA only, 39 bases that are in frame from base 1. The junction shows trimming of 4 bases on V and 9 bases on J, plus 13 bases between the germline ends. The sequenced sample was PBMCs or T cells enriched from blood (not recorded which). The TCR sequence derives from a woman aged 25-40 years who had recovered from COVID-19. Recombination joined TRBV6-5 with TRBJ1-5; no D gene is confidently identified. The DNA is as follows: TGTGCCAGCAGTTCCGTCGCGGGATCGCCCCAGCATTTT. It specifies CASSSVAGSPQHF.